These 19 T cell receptor beta chains originate from one sample sequenced in a study of cytomegalovirus exposure and HLA in healthy donors. Researchers ran the PCR with 60 Vbeta and 13 Jbeta primers. Some clones are missing from TCRdb's copy, which holds only in-frame ones; the method was immunoSEQ multiplex PCR. The data contain around 150,000 clones, about 68% of them seen just once; the ten biggest clones take up 1.5% to 2%. The specimen sequenced was PBMCs. The receptors shown here come from a human donor in good health.

The sample holds one count of this clone. The genes are TRBV19 and TRBJ2-7; 7 bases map to TRBD1. The ends lost 4 bases at V and 1 base at J; junction bases unmatched: 4. CDR3 size: 14 residues. Per germline, CDR1 LNHDA and CDR2 SQIVND (reference sequence). DNA for the CDR3: TGTGCCAGTAGTAGGGGACAGCAATCCTACGAGCAGTACTTC. Protein: CASSRGQQSYEQYF.

This chain uses TRBV4-1 with TRBJ2-7; no firm D call. In germline, CDR1 is MGHRA, CDR2 YSYEKL. CDR3 length: 15 residues. V was clipped by 0 bases and J by 1 base, with 10 bases between them. Written as DNA, the CDR3 is TGCGCCAGCAGCCAAGATCTGCGAGTTTCCTACGAGCAGTACTTC. This sequence encodes CASSQDLRVSYEQYF.

The rearrangement links TRBV29-1 to TRBJ2-2; 11 positions agree with TRBD2. This CDR3 region has 15 residues. V lost 5 bases and J lost 5; bases outside the gene matches: 7. Germline V gene data show CDR1 as SQVTM and CDR2 as ANQGSEA. The CDR3 protein is CSVSVAGGRTGELFF. CDR3 bases: TGCAGCGTTTCAGTAGCGGGAGGGCGGACCGGGGAGCTGTTTTTT.

The CDR3 spells CASSLGAGAQYF. Written as DNA, the CDR3 is TGTGCCAGCAGCTTAGGGGCAGGCGCCCAGTACTTC. The chain has TRBV7-3 and TRBJ2-5, with a tentative D call TRBD1 (5 bases). Trimming stripped 2 bases from V and 9 bases from J, with 10 bases between. This CDR3 spans 12 amino acids. CDR1 and CDR2 (germline): SGHTA, FQGTGA.

The chain combines TRBV7-2 with TRBJ2-7, with 9 bases that match TRBD1. The CDR3 sequence is 15 residues long. The germline V gene has CDR1 SGHTA and CDR2 FQGNSA. With 4 bases clipped from V and 2 bases from J, the junction kept 6 bases outside the gene matches. CDR3: CASSSTGGATYEQYF. CDR3 nucleotide sequence: TGTGCCAGCAGCTCTACAGGGGGCGCAACCTACGAGCAGTACTTC. Together with reference TRBV7-2 and TRBJ2-7, the CDR3 gives the full variable domain: GAGVSQSPSNKVTEKGKDVELRCDPISGHTALYWYRQSLGQGLEFLIYFQGNSAPDKSGLPSDRFSAERTGGSVSTLTIQRTQQEDSAVYLCASSSTGGATYEQYFGPGTRLTVT.

This clone was found once. The rearrangement links TRBV27 to TRBJ2-1; 10 bases agree with TRBD2. This CDR3 has 15 amino acids. Germline trimming cut 6 bases from V and 3 bases from J; bases unmatched to any gene: 5. The germline CDR1 and CDR2 sequences are MNHEY and SMNVEV (reference sequence). DNA for the CDR3: TGTGCCAGCAGAGATCCTAGCGGGAGCTACAATGAGCAGTTCTTC. Amino acid sequence: CASRDPSGSYNEQFF.

This sequence joins TRBV9 and TRBJ2-3, with D unclear. The CDR3 totals 15 residues. Looked up from germline, CDR1 is SGDLS and CDR2 is YYNGEE. Deletions cut 2 bases from V and 2 bases from J, with 12 bases between. In nucleotides, the CDR3 is TGTGCCAGCAGCGTGGGCCCAGACACCACAGATACGCAGTATTTT. It yields the protein CASSVGPDTTDTQYF. Variable domain in full (rest from reference TRBV9 and TRBJ2-3): DSGVTQTPKHLITATGQRVTLRCSPRSGDLSVYWYQQSLDQGLQFLIQYYNGEERAKGNILERFSAQQFPDLHSELNLSSLELGDSALYFCASSVGPDTTDTQYFGPGTRLTVL.

This clone showed up just once. The V call is TRBV29-1, the J call TRBJ2-1; tentatively, D is TRBD2 (6 bases). Germline loops: CDR1 SQVTM, CDR2 ANQGSEA. With 7 bases removed from V and 3 bases from J, the gap between germline ends came to 13 bases. The CDR3 contains 13 residues. The CDR3 DNA reads as TGCAGCGCGAGGGGACTGGGCTACAATGAGCAGTTCTTC. It specifies CSARGLGYNEQFF.

A few counts support this clone. The chain combines TRBV2 with TRBJ1-3, with a weak D call TRBD1 (5 bases). Germline values: CDR1 SNHLY, CDR2 FYNNEI. There are 15 residues in the CDR3. The ends were cut back, 2 bases at V and 0 bases at J, with 8 bases in the middle. The CDR3 DNA reads as TGTGCCAGCAGTGAACTGGGGGGCTCTGGAAACACCATATATTTT. Protein product: CASSELGGSGNTIYF.

The chain joins TRBV6-5 to TRBJ2-1; 10 bases line up with TRBD2. Germline V gene lookup returns CDR1 MNHEY and CDR2 SVGAGI. With 6 bases clipped from V and 5 bases from J, the junction kept 4 bases outside the gene matches. This CDR3 spans 14 amino acids. The CDR3 coding sequence is TGTGCCAGCAGGGGCGGACTAGCGGACAATGAGCAGTTCTTC. This encodes CASRGGLADNEQFF.

The chain combines TRBV12-5 with TRBJ2-3; 8 nucleotides match TRBD2. Germline V gene sequence: CDR1 LGHNT, CDR2 FRNRAP. The CDR3 runs to 12 residues. J was trimmed by 12 bases and V by 6 bases; bases with no gene match: 8. Here the CDR3 reads CASGPPGGDQYF. The CDR3, as DNA: TGTGCTAGTGGCCCCCCGGGGGGGGACCAGTATTTT.

A note on this clone: Here the CDR3 omits its conserved ending phenylalanine or tryptophan, so a read error is the likely source. No DNA is shown, since the ends of the CDR3 on it are uncertain; the CDR3 is the one TCRdb lists. The chain joins TRBV6-7 to TRBJ1-3. TRBV6-7 is an ORF, with its function uncertain. The CDR3 is 9 amino acids in total, end residues counted. The CDR3 sequence is CASPGDGPR.

This clone was recorded once. The chain has TRBV28 and TRBJ1-4; D not resolved. The CDR3 totals 17 residues. Between the trimmed V and J ends, which lost 6 bases and 2 bases, there was a span of 19 bases. CDR1 and CDR2 (germline): MDHEN, SYDVKM. The CDR3 nucleotides read TGTGCCAGCAGCATCCAAGGCGGGGTGGGCACTAATGAAAAACTGTTTTTT. Translating gives CASSIQGGVGTNEKLFF.

This chain joins TRBV7-3 and TRBJ2-2; the match to TRBD2 covers 7 bases. Germline V gene data show CDR1 as SGHTA and CDR2 as FQGTGA. This CDR3 region has 15 residues. J was trimmed by 6 bases and V by 1 base; bases with no gene match: 5. CDR3 DNA: TGTGCCAGCAGCTTAAGGCGGGAGTACCCCGGGGAGCTGTTTTTT. It is translated as CASSLRREYPGELFF.

CDR3 in DNA: TGTGCCAGCAGCCCACTCACAGGAAACTATGGCTACACCTTC. Translation gives CASSPLTGNYGYTF. This chain joins TRBV7-9 and TRBJ1-2, with D tentatively TRBD1 (5 bases). Germline-derived CDR1 and CDR2 are SEHNR and FQNEAQ (reference sequence). This CDR3 contains 14 residues. The V and J ends lost 5 bases and 2 bases respectively, with 12 bases between them.

The table lists this clone with a few counts. The chain is built from TRBV6-1 and TRBJ2-3; a weak D match, TRBD2 (6 bases). Looked up from germline, CDR1 is MNHNS and CDR2 is SASEGT. There are 14 residues in the CDR3. The V and J ends lost 5 bases and 0 bases respectively, with 9 bases between them. The DNA for the CDR3 is TGTGCCAGCAGTTTTGGGACTAGCACAGATACGCAGTATTTT. Amino acid sequence: CASSFGTSTDTQYF.

The CDR3 protein is CASSARGGGYTEAFF. CDR3 in DNA: TGTGCCAGTAGTGCCAGGGGAGGGGGTTACACTGAAGCTTTCTTT. The V call is TRBV19, the J call TRBJ1-1; a possible D gene is TRBD1 (6 bases). The germline gives CDR1 LNHDA, CDR2 SQIVND (reference sequence). The CDR3 is made up of 15 amino acids. Trimming cost V 5 bases and J 3 bases, with 16 bases left between them.

V is TRBV28 and J is TRBJ2-3, with a possible D match to TRBD2 (7 bases). Looked up from germline, CDR1 is MDHEN and CDR2 is SYDVKM. Trimming took off 4 bases at V and 3 bases at J, with 20 bases between the two ends. This CDR3 is 17 amino acids long. CDR3 protein: CASSSPSGGLGTDTQYF. CDR3 coding DNA: TGTGCCAGCAGTTCCCCTTCCGGGGGGCTGGGGACAGATACGCAGTATTTT.

This clone was counted only a few times. The chain carries TRBV11-2 and TRBJ2-2; 13 bases map to TRBD2. The germline CDR1 and CDR2 sequences are SGHAT and FQNNGV. The CDR3 has 16 amino acids. V lost 5 bases to trimming and J lost 4 bases; unmatched junction nucleotides: 4. The CDR3 here is CASSPRTSGGTGELFF. The CDR3 region has the DNA TGTGCCAGCAGCCCCCGGACTAGCGGGGGCACCGGGGAGCTGTTTTTT.